Presented here are 15 T cell receptor beta chains from one specimen sequenced in a study of regulatory T cells in long-lasting Graves disease. The TCR beta library used iRepertoire HTBI primers with Arm-PCR amplification of CDR3. MiXCR was run by TCRdb on the multiplex PCR reads, yielding one entry per CDR3 protein. The table includes 700,000 or so distinct CDR3 sequences, 25% to 35% detected once. Time point specified: persistent/refractory GD, antithyroid drugs over 5 years with positive TRAb. PBMC RNA served as the TCR library source. The sequencing here drew on peripheral blood mononuclear cells (PBMCs), taken when the disease was refractory, from a patient treated with antithyroid drugs. The receptors come from a female donor with Graves disease.

This clonotype was picked up many times. The chain has TRBV2 and TRBJ1-2, with TRBD1 matching 7 bases. Per the germline V gene, CDR1 is SNHLY and CDR2 is FYNNEI. The CDR3 spans 13 residues. The J segment lost 7 bases and the V segment lost 1 base, leaving 3 bases of the junction unmatched. DNA for the CDR3: TGTGCCAGCAGTGAAGGGGACAGATCTGGCTACACCTTC. It codes for CASSEGDRSGYTF.

This clonotype was seen at least ten times. The chain links TRBV10-3 to TRBJ2-5; a possible D gene is TRBD2 (5 bases). This CDR3 comprises 15 residues. Germline V gene lookup returns CDR1 ENHRY and CDR2 SYGVKD. The V gene lost 0 bases and the J gene lost 2 bases, with 10 bases spanning the gap. In DNA form, the CDR3 reads TGTGCCATCAGTGAGTCGGGCGGGCGGCAAGAGACCCAGTACTTC. This codes for CAISESGGRQETQYF.

The rearrangement uses TRBV6-2 or TRBV6-3 and TRBJ1-4; tentative D call: TRBD1 (5 bases). Germline V CDR1 and CDR2: MNHEY, SVGEGT. This CDR3 comprises 13 residues. The germline V and J ends were trimmed by 8 bases and 3 bases, with 10 bases remaining between them. CDR3 sequence (DNA): TGTGCCAGCCAGGGTTTCCCTAATGAAAAACTGTTTTTT. Translating it yields CASQGFPNEKLFF.

The chain links TRBV24-1 to TRBJ2-2, with unresolved D. The CDR3 consists of 13 residues. The germline V gene has CDR1 KGHDR and CDR2 SFDVKD. Trimming shortened V by 3 bases and J by 4 bases, and 5 bases separated the two germline ends. Here the CDR3 DNA reads TGTGCCACCAGTGATCCCCCCACCGGGGAGCTGTTTTTT. Amino acids: CATSDPPTGELFF.

The chain has TRBV6-5 and TRBJ1-1, with a weak D call TRBD1 (6 bases). Germline CDR1 reads MNHEY; CDR2 reads SVGAGI. CDR3 length equals 14 residues. Trimming left V 2 bases short and J 4 bases short, with 11 bases between. The CDR3 nucleotides are TGTGCCAGCAGTTACACACCAGGGGCCACTGAAGCTTTCTTT. Protein: CASSYTPGATEAFF.

This clonotype was seen a handful of times. V is TRBV3-1 and J is TRBJ1-2; 7 positions agree with TRBD1. The CDR3 covers 14 residues. Germline-derived CDR1 and CDR2 are LGHDT and YNNKEL (reference sequence). V dropped 4 bases and J dropped 2; count of bases not matched to a gene: 4. For the CDR3, the DNA is TGTGCCAGCAGCCGCCCGGACAGGAACTATGGCTACACCTTC. Translation gives CASSRPDRNYGYTF.

This clonotype was detected ten times or more. V and J are TRBV2 and TRBJ2-1; 7 bases are a match to TRBD2. V lost 5 bases and J lost 5; bases outside the gene matches: 15. CDR1 SNHLY and CDR2 FYNNEI come from the germline V gene. The length of the CDR3 is 17 residues. The CDR3: CASSLPRLAGQNNEQFF. The DNA for the CDR3 is TGTGCCAGCAGTCTCCCGCGACTAGCTGGACAAAACAATGAGCAGTTCTTC.

This rearrangement joins TRBV27 to TRBJ2-1; 11 nucleotides match TRBD2. The CDR3 sequence is 16 residues long. J lost 3 bases, V lost 2 bases, and 3 bases had no gene match. Looked up from germline, CDR1 is MNHEY and CDR2 is SMNVEV (reference sequence). CDR3 DNA: TGTGCCAGCAGTTTACTCGGGACTAGCGGCTACAATGAGCAGTTCTTC. Protein sequence: CASSLLGTSGYNEQFF.

Only a few counts were recorded for this clonotype. V usage is TRBV5-1 and J usage is TRBJ1-1; D is perhaps TRBD1 (5 bases). CDR1 SGHRS and CDR2 YFSETQ come from the germline V gene. Trimming pared 2 bases from V and 6 bases from J, leaving 11 bases between. This CDR3 spans 13 amino acids. As DNA, the CDR3 is TGCGCCAGCAGCTTAATGGGGGGGGCTGAAGCTTTCTTT. Translated, it gives CASSLMGGAEAFF.

In this sample, this clonotype turned up many times. The genes are TRBV28 and TRBJ1-4, with TRBD1 matching over 8 bases. The CDR3 runs to 15 residues. Germline assignment: CDR1 MDHEN and CDR2 SYDVKM. V lost 6 bases and J lost 6; bases outside the gene matches: 9. For the CDR3, the DNA is TGTGCCAGCAGGTCCCAGGGGGCAGTGGATGAAAAACTGTTTTTT. Translating it yields CASRSQGAVDEKLFF.

The gene calls are TRBV18 and TRBJ1-1; D gene ambiguous. V lost 3 bases to trimming and J lost 0 bases, with 11 bases between them. Germline V lookup: CDR1 KGHSH, CDR2 LQKENI. The CDR3 loop spans 15 amino acids. CDR3 amino acids: CASSPGPPLNTEAFF. For the CDR3, the DNA is TGTGCCAGCTCACCCGGACCACCCCTGAACACTGAAGCTTTCTTT.

This clonotype was seen a few times. This chain uses TRBV7-9 with TRBJ2-7; D tentatively reads TRBD1 or TRBD2 (5 bases each). V dropped 5 bases and J dropped 5 bases, with 13 bases sitting between them. Germline V CDR1 and CDR2: SEHNR, FQNEAQ (reference sequence). CDR3 length: 13 residues. The CDR3 here is CASSPGRAHEQYF. In DNA form, the CDR3 reads TGTGCCAGCAGCCCGGGACGGGCCCACGAGCAGTACTTC.

This clonotype showed up just a few times. V and J are TRBV19 and TRBJ1-2; TRBD1 aligns across 7 bases. The V segment lost 5 bases and the J segment 6 bases; nucleotides outside the gene matches: 15. This CDR3 is 16 amino acids long. The germline V gene encodes CDR1 LNHDA and CDR2 SQIVND (reference sequence). The CDR3 region has the DNA TGTGCCAGTAGTCCACTCCCGGGACAGTGGAAGAATGGCTACACCTTC. This translates into CASSPLPGQWKNGYTF.

With respect to this clonotype: Compared with germline, one end of the junction differs, possibly owing to a read error. The chain is built from TRBV19 and TRBJ1-2, with 10 bases matching TRBD1. CDR1 is LNHDA, CDR2 SQIVND, per germline (reference sequence). The CDR3 contains 15 residues. The CDR3 is CASSVDRGLNYGYTF. CDR3 in DNA: TGTGCCAGTAGTGTAGACAGGGGGCTCAACTATGGCTACACCTTC.

The rearrangement uses TRBV20-1 and TRBJ2-4, with D perhaps matching TRBD1 (5 bases). The CDR3 consists of 15 residues. The V and J ends lost 6 bases and 3 bases respectively, with 18 bases between them. Germline V gives CDR1 DFQATT, CDR2 SNEGSKA (reference sequence). CDR3 amino acids: CSASLGRQGKNIQYF. For the CDR3, the DNA is TGCAGTGCGAGCCTCGGGCGGCAGGGCAAAAACATTCAGTACTTC.